This entry lists 4 T cell receptor beta chains sequenced from one sample in a study of cytomegalovirus exposure and HLA in healthy donors. Primers included in the PCR were 60 Vbeta and 13 Jbeta primers. Method: immunoSEQ multiplex PCR; TCRdb's copy keeps in-frame clones and lacks some. This sample yields 150,000 to 170,000 clones, of which 80% are seen a single time; around 13% belongs to the top ten. Sequencing was carried out using PBMCs. The receptors were gathered from a man aged 25 to 40 in good health and CMV-seropositive.

In its sample, this clone was seen a few times. The genes are TRBV7-2 and TRBJ1-3, with a possible D match to TRBD1 (6 bases). This CDR3 is 16 amino acids long. Per the germline V gene, CDR1 is SGHTA and CDR2 is FQGNSA. V lost 5 bases to trimming and J lost 3 bases, with 17 bases between them. The CDR3 here is CASSTLGGADGNTIYF. The CDR3 DNA follows: TGTGCCAGCAGCACACTTGGGGGGGCAGATGGAAACACCATATATTTT.

This rearrangement joins TRBV5-1 to TRBJ2-1; 8 bases align to TRBD2. The CDR3 loop spans 14 amino acids. V dropped 2 bases and J dropped 8; count of bases not matched to a gene: 6. Germline V gene lookup returns CDR1 SGHRS and CDR2 YFSETQ. The CDR3 nucleotides read TGCGCCAGCAGCTTATTCCGGGGGGGGGATGAGCAGTTCTTC. It translates to CASSLFRGGDEQFF.

The V and J genes are TRBV9 and TRBJ1-1, with 10 bases lining up with TRBD1. Germline values: CDR1 SGDLS, CDR2 YYNGEE. Trimming at V came to 2 bases and at J to 5 bases, leaving 6 bases not matched to a gene. The CDR3 totals 15 residues. The CDR3 loop reads CASSVNDRGLTEAFF. Written as DNA, the CDR3 is TGTGCCAGCAGCGTTAACGACAGGGGGCTTACTGAAGCTTTCTTT.

This clone has a handful of counts. The chain carries TRBV7-3 and TRBJ1-3, with TRBD1 as a possible D gene (5 bases). Deletions cut 5 bases from V and 4 bases from J, with 15 bases between. From germline, CDR1 is SGHTA and CDR2 FQGTGA. The CDR3 runs to 15 residues. CDR3 coding DNA: TGTGCCAGCAGCCCATACAGGTTGGAAGGAAACACCATATATTTT. This codes for CASSPYRLEGNTIYF.